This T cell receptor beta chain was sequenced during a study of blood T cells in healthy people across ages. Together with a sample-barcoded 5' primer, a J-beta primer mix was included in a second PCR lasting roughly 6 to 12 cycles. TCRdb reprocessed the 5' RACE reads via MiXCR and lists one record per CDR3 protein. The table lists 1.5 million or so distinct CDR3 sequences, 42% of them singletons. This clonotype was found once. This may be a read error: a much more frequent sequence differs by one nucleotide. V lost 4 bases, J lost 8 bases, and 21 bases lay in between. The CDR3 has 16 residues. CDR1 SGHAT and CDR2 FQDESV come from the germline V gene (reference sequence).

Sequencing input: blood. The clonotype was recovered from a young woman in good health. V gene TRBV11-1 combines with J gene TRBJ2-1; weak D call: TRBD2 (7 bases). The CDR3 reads CASSSPLQGGDDEQFF. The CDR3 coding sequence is TGTGCCAGCAGCTCTCCCTTACAGGGAGGGGACGATGAGCAGTTCTTC.